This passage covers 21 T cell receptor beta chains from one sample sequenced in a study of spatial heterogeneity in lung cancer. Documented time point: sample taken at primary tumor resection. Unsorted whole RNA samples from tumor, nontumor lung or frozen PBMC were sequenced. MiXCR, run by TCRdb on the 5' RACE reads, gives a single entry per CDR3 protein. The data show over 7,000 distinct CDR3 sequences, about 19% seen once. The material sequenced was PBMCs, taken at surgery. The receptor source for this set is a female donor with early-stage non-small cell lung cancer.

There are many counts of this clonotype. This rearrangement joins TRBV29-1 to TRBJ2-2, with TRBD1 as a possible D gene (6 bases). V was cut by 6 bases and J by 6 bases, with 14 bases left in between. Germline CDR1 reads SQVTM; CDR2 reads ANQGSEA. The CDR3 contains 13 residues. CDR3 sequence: CSVRGMGSGELFF. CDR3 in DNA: TGCAGCGTAAGGGGGATGGGGTCCGGGGAGCTGTTTTTT.

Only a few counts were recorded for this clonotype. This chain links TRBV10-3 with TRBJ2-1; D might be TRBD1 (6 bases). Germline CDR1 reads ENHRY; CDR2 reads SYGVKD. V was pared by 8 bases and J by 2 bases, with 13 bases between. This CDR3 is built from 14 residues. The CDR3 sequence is CAIPGAPPYNEQFF. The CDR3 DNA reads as TGTGCCATCCCAGGGGCTCCACCCTACAATGAGCAGTTCTTC.

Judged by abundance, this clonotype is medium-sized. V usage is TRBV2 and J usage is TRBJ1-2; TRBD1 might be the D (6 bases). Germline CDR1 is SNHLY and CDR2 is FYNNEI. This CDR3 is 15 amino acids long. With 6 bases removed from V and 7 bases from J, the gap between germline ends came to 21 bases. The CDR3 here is CASSTLRDTSLGYTF. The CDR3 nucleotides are TGTGCCAGCAGCACCCTCCGGGACACCTCACTTGGCTACACCTTC.

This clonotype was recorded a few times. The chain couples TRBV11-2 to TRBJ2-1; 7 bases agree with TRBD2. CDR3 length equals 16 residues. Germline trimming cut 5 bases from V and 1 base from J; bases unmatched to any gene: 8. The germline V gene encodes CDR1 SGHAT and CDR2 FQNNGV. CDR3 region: CASSPQRGRSYNEQFF. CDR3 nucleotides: TGTGCCAGCAGCCCCCAGCGGGGACGTTCCTACAATGAGCAGTTCTTC.

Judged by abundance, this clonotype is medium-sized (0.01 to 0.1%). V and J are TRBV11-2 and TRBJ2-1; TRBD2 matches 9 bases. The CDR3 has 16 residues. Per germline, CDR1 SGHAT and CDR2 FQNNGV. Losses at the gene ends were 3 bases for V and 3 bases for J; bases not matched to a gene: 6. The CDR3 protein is CASSFLSSGSYNEQFF. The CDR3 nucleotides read TGTGCCAGCAGCTTTCTCAGTAGCGGGAGCTACAATGAGCAGTTCTTC.

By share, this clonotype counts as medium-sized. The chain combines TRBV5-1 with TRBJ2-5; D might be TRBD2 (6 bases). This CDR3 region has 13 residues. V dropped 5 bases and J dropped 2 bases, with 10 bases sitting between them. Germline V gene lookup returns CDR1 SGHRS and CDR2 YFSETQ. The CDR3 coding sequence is TGCGCCAGCAGGGGGGGACCTCAAGAGACCCAGTACTTC. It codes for CASRGGPQETQYF.

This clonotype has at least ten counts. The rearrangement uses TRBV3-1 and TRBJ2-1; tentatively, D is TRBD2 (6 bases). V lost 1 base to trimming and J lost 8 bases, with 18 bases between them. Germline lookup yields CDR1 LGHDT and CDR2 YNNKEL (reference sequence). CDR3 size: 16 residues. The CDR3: CASSQGGDSWVDEQFF. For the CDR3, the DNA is TGTGCCAGCAGCCAAGGAGGGGACTCCTGGGTTGATGAGCAGTTCTTC.

This CDR3 reads CASKSRGTGELFF. The DNA of the CDR3 is TGTGCCAGCAAATCTAGGGGGACCGGGGAGCTGTTTTTT. The chain employs TRBV12-3 or TRBV12-4 and TRBJ2-2, with D maybe TRBD1 (6 bases). V lost 7 bases, J lost 5 bases, and 11 bases lay in between. This CDR3 contains 13 residues.

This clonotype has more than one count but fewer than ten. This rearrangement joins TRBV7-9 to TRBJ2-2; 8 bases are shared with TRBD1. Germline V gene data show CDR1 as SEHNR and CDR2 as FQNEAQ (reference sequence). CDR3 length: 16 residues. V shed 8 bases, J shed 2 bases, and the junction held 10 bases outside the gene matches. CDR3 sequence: CASATGGTVNTGELFF. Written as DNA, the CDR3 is TGTGCCAGCGCCACAGGGGGGACAGTTAACACCGGGGAGCTGTTTTTT.

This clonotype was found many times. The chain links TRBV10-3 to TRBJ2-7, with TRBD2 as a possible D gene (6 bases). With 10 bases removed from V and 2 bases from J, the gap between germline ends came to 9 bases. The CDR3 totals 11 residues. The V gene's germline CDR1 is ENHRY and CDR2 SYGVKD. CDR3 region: CATAGPYEQYF. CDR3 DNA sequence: TGTGCCACCGCGGGGCCCTACGAGCAGTACTTC.

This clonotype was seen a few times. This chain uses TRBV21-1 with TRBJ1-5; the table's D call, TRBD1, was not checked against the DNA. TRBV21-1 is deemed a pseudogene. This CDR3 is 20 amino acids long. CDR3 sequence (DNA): TGTGCCAGCAGCAAAGCCCTCTGTTGCAGTGGGCGGCATAGCAATCAGCCCCAGCATTTT. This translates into CASSKALCCSGRHSNQPQHF.

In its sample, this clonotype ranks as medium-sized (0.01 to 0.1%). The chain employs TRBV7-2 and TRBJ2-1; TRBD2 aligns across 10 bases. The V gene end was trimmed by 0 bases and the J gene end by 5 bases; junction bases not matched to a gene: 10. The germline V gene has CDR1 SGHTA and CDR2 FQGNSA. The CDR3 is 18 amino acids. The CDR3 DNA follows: TGTGCCAGCAGCTTAGCGCTTCCCAGCGGGGGGGGGAACAATGAGCAGTTCTTC. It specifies CASSLALPSGGGNNEQFF.

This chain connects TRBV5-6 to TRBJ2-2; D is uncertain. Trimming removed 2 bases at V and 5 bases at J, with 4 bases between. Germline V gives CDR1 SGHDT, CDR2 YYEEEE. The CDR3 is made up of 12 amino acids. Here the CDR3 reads CASSLLTGELFF. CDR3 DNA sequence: TGTGCCAGCAGCTTATTGACCGGGGAGCTGTTTTTT.

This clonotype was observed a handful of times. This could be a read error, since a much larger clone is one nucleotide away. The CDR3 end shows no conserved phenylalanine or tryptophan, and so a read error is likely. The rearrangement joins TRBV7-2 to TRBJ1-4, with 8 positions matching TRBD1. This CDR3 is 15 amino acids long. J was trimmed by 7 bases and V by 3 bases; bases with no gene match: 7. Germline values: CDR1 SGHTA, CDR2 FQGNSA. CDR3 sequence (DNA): TGTGCCAGCAGCTTTGACAGGGGTTTTACTGAAAAACTGTTTCTT. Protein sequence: CASSFDRGFTEKLFL.

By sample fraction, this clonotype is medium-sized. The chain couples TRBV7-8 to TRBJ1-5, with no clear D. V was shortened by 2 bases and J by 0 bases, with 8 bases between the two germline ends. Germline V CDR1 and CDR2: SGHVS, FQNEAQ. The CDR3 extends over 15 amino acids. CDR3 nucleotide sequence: TGTGCCAGCAGCTTATCTCGTTATAGCAATCAGCCCCAGCATTTT. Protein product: CASSLSRYSNQPQHF.

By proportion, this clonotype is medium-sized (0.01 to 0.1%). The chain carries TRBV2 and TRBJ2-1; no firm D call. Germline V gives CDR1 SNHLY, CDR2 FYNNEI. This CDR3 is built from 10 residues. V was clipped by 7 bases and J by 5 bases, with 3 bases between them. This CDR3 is CASTDNEQFF. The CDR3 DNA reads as TGTGCCAGCACCGACAATGAGCAGTTCTTC.

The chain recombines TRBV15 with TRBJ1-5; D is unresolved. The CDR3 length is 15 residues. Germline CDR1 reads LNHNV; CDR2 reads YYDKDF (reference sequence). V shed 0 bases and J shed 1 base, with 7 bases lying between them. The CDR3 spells CATSRDYVSNQPQHF. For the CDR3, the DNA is TGTGCCACCAGCAGAGATTACGTGAGCAATCAGCCCCAGCATTTT.

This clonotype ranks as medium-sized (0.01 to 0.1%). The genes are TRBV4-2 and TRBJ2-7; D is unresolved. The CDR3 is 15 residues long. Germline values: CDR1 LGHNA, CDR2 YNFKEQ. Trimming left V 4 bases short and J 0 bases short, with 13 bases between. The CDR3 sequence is CASSPLGGDSYEQYF. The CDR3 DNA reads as TGTGCCAGCAGCCCCTTGGGTGGCGACTCCTACGAGCAGTACTTC.

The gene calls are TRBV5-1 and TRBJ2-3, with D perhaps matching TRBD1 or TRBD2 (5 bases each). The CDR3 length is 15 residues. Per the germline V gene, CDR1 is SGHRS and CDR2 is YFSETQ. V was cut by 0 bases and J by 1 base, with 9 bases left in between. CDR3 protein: CASSLARGGTDTQYF. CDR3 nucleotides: TGCGCCAGCAGCTTGGCTAGGGGAGGCACAGATACGCAGTATTTT.

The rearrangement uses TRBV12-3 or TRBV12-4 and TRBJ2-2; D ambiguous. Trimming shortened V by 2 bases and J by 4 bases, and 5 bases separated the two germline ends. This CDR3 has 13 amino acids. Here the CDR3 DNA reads TGTGCCAGCAGTTTAAAGGTCACCGGGGAGCTGTTTTTT. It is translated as CASSLKVTGELFF.

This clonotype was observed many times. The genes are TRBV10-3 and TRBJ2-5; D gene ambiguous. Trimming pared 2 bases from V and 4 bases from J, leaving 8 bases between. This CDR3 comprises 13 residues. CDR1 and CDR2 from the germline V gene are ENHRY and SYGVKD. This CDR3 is CAISEGMGETQYF. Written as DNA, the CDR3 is TGTGCCATCAGTGAGGGGATGGGAGAGACCCAGTACTTC.